Presented here are 13 T cell receptor beta chains from one specimen sequenced in a study of blood T cells in healthy people across ages. A second roughly 6 to 11 cycle PCR used barcoded and J-beta primers. A single record per CDR3 protein comes from TCRdb applying MiXCR to the 5' RACE reads. The table records almost 300,000 distinct CDR3 sequences, roughly 26% of them present only once. Sequencing was done on a sample of blood. The receptors originated from a woman aged 65 to 85 in good health.

The chain has TRBV4-2 and TRBJ2-1, with 10 bases lining up with TRBD2. Germline CDR1 and CDR2: LGHNA and YNFKEQ. V was clipped by 3 bases and J by 5 bases; unmatched bases: 7. This CDR3 spans 16 amino acids. CDR3 amino acids: CASSHEGLAGDNEQFF. The CDR3 DNA follows: TGTGCCAGCAGCCACGAGGGGCTAGCGGGAGACAATGAGCAGTTCTTC.

This clonotype was recorded a few times. This chain connects TRBV27 to TRBJ1-6; D possibly corresponds to TRBD1 (6 bases). Germline loops: CDR1 MNHEY, CDR2 SMNVEV (reference sequence). This CDR3 comprises 16 residues. Between the trimmed V and J ends, which lost 6 bases and 3 bases, there was a span of 15 bases. The DNA of the CDR3 is TGTGCCAGCAGCGAGAGACAGGACGGCTATAATTCACCCCTCCACTTT. Its protein is CASSERQDGYNSPLHF.

This clonotype was counted ten times or more. The J gene is TRBJ2-7, the V gene TRBV20-1; 12 positions agree with TRBD2. J lost 3 bases, V lost 3 bases, and 9 bases had no gene match. The CDR3 is 16 residues long. Germline CDR1 and CDR2: DFQATT and SNEGSKA (reference sequence). The CDR3 loop is CSASGQSGLAGYEQYF. In DNA form, the CDR3 reads TGCAGTGCTAGCGGGCAGTCGGGACTAGCGGGCTACGAGCAGTACTTC.

This chain links TRBV20-1 with TRBJ2-4; 7 positions match TRBD2. This CDR3 is built from 14 residues. CDR1 and CDR2 from the germline V gene are DFQATT and SNEGSKA (reference sequence). V lost 2 bases and J lost 8; bases outside the gene matches: 9. CDR3 nucleotides: TGCAGTGCTAGACTGGGGAGAGGGAGGGACATTCAGTACTTC. Its translation: CSARLGRGRDIQYF.

This clonotype came up many times. The chain recombines TRBV3-1 with TRBJ1-6, with a weak D call TRBD1 (6 bases). The CDR3 runs to 13 residues. Between the trimmed V and J ends, which lost 3 bases and 7 bases, there was a span of 7 bases. Per germline, CDR1 LGHDT and CDR2 YNNKEL (reference sequence). The CDR3 is CASSQGGNSPLHF. DNA of the CDR3: TGTGCCAGCAGCCAGGGGGGCAATTCACCCCTCCACTTT.

J is TRBJ1-5 and V is TRBV24-1, with D tentatively TRBD1 (6 bases). The CDR3 totals 14 residues. Germline CDR1 is KGHDR and CDR2 is SFDVKD. Trimming pared 10 bases from V and 3 bases from J, leaving 15 bases between. CDR3 coding DNA: TGTGCCACGTCCAGCGGGGGCGACAATCAGCCCCAGCATTTT. Protein sequence: CATSSGGDNQPQHF.

A remark on this clonotype: An end of the junction differs from the germline gene, which may be a read error. The CDR3 loop is CTSSPDNPHNEQFF. In DNA, the CDR3 is TGCACCAGCAGCCCCGATAACCCCCACAATGAGCAGTTCTTC. The rearrangement links TRBV5-1 to TRBJ2-1; D not resolved. From germline, CDR1 is SGHRS and CDR2 YFSETQ. The CDR3 sequence is 14 residues long.

This clonotype has only a few counts. V is TRBV9 and J is TRBJ2-1; D call uncertain. The V gene lost 0 bases and the J gene lost 6 bases, with 16 bases spanning the gap. CDR1 is SGDLS and CDR2 is YYNGEE in the germline V gene. The CDR3 loop spans 16 amino acids. CDR3 amino acids: CASSVVLAGTRNEQFF. In DNA, the CDR3 is TGTGCCAGCAGCGTAGTTTTAGCAGGAACCCGCAATGAGCAGTTCTTC.

The rearrangement links TRBV5-1 to TRBJ2-5; D unclear. The CDR3 has 11 residues. Deletions cut 7 bases from V and 7 bases from J, with 11 bases between. Germline V CDR1 and CDR2: SGHRS, YFSETQ. The CDR3 region is CASEIRGTQYF. The CDR3 region has the DNA TGCGCCAGCGAAATAAGAGGGACCCAGTACTTC.

This clonotype was counted ten times or more. V is TRBV3-1 and J is TRBJ2-7; D unresolved. V was cut by 0 bases and J by 0 bases, with 12 bases left in between. The CDR3 spans 16 residues. Germline V CDR1 and CDR2: LGHDT, YNNKEL (reference sequence). CDR3 protein: CASSQDGTWGSYEQYF. Here the CDR3 DNA reads TGTGCCAGCAGCCAAGATGGTACTTGGGGCTCCTACGAGCAGTACTTC.

This chain uses TRBV12-3 or TRBV12-4 with TRBJ1-1; 8 bases are shared with TRBD1. This CDR3 has 14 amino acids. V lost 7 bases, J lost 4 bases, and 8 bases stayed unmatched. For the CDR3, the DNA is TGTGCCAGCACCATCCAAACAGGGGGCACTGAAGCTTTCTTT. This translates into CASTIQTGGTEAFF.

This clonotype was counted only a few times. This sequence joins TRBV7-9 and TRBJ2-7; TRBD1 matches 7 bases. With 2 bases clipped from V and 1 base from J, the junction kept 14 bases outside the gene matches. The CDR3 has 18 residues. CDR1 and CDR2 from the germline V gene are SEHNR and FQNEAQ (reference sequence). The DNA for the CDR3 is TGTGCCAGCAGCTTAATGGCAGTCAGGGACAGCGTATCCTACGAGCAGTACTTC. This codes for CASSLMAVRDSVSYEQYF. Full variable domain (outside the CDR3, taken from reference TRBV7-9 and TRBJ2-7): DTGVSQNPRHKITKRGQNVTFRCDPISEHNRLYWYRQTLGQGPEFLTYFQNEAQLEKSRLLSDRFSAERPKGSFSTLEIQRTEQGDSAMYLCASSLMAVRDSVSYEQYFGPGTRLTVT.

The chain joins TRBV10-3 to TRBJ1-2, with TRBD1 identical over 8 bases. Per germline, CDR1 ENHRY and CDR2 SYGVKD. Trimming at V came to 2 bases and at J to 7 bases, leaving 6 bases not matched to a gene. The CDR3 is 14 amino acids. This CDR3 is CAISEQQGESGYTF. In nucleotides, the CDR3 is TGTGCCATCAGTGAGCAACAGGGGGAAAGTGGCTACACCTTC.